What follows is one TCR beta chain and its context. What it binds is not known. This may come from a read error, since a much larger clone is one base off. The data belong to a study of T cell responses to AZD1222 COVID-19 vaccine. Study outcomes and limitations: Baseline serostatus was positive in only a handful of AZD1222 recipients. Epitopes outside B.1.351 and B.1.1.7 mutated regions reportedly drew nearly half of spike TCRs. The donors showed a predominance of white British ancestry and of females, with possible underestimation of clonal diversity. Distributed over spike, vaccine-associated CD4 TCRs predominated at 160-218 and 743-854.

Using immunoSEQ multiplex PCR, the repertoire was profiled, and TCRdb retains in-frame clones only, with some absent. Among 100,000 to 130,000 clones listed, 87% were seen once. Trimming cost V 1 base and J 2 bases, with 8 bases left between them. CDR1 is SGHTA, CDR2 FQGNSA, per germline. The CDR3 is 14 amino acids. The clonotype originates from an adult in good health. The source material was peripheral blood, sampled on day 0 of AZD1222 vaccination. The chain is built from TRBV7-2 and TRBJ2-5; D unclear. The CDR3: CASSLGSAQETQYF. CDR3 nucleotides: TGTGCCAGCAGCTTAGGAAGCGCGCAAGAGACCCAGTACTTC.